The 28 T cell receptor beta chains presented below share a single source sample, sequenced in a study of regulatory T cells in long-lasting Graves disease. Arm-PCR of CDR3 regions and iRepertoire HTBI primers were the basis on which TCR beta libraries were built. From the multiplex PCR reads, TCRdb called clonotypes with MiXCR, one entry per CDR3 protein. This table has under 700,000 distinct CDR3 sequences, about 16% appearing once. Time point in this sample: newly diagnosed GD, antithyroid drugs for less than 3 months. Making the TCR library involved RNA that had been extracted from PBMCs. This sample was also put to use in a study of T cells in Graves' hyperthyroidism and ophthalmopathy.

The sequenced sample was peripheral blood mononuclear cells (PBMCs), obtained at new diagnosis, from a patient treated with antithyroid drugs. These TCRs come from a woman aged 40 to 65 with Graves disease.

This clonotype was counted between two and nine times. This chain joins TRBV19 and TRBJ1-2; no definite D call. V lost 6 bases and J 4 bases, leaving 18 bases between the germline ends. CDR1 LNHDA and CDR2 SQIVND come from the germline V gene (reference sequence). The CDR3 is 15 amino acids. The CDR3 loop is CASRFRTLLGYGYTF. CDR3 DNA sequence: TGTGCCAGTAGGTTCCGGACGCTACTGGGCTATGGCTACACCTTC.

A word on this clonotype: This may arise from a read error, as a much more abundant clone is one base away. The V call is TRBV19, the J call TRBJ1-5; 9 bases map to TRBD1. CDR1 and CDR2 (germline): LNHDA, SQIVND (reference sequence). CDR3 length equals 15 residues. The DNA of the CDR3 is TGTGCCAGTAGTACGGGACAGGGTTTCCGTCAGCCCCGGCATTTT. It yields the protein CASSTGQGFRQPRHF.

This clonotype has ten or more counts. J is TRBJ2-7 and V is TRBV20-1; maybe TRBD2 (6 bases). CDR1 and CDR2 (germline): DFQATT, SNEGSKA (reference sequence). The V and J ends lost 6 bases and 0 bases respectively, with 18 bases between them. CDR3 length equals 15 residues. The CDR3 protein is CSAKRPGGPSYEQYF. The CDR3 nucleotides are TGCAGTGCCAAGAGACCCGGGGGACCCTCCTACGAGCAGTACTTC.

In its sample, this clonotype was seen many times. CDR3 protein: CASRADRGYNEQFF. CDR3 sequence (DNA): TGTGCCAGCAGGGCGGACAGGGGATACAATGAGCAGTTCTTC. The genes are TRBV2 and TRBJ2-1; TRBD1 matches 9 bases. This CDR3 comprises 14 residues. With 6 bases clipped from V and 4 bases from J, the junction kept 4 bases outside the gene matches. CDR1 SNHLY and CDR2 FYNNEI come from the germline V gene.

The table lists this clonotype with many counts. The gene calls are TRBV27 and TRBJ1-2, with a tentative D call TRBD1 (6 bases). This CDR3 has 15 residues. Trimming stripped 2 bases from V and 2 bases from J, with 12 bases between. From germline, CDR1 is MNHEY and CDR2 SMNVEV (reference sequence). The CDR3 bases are TGTGCCAGCAGTTTAAGGGGGGGTCTCAACTATGGCTACACCTTC. Its translation is CASSLRGGLNYGYTF.

The chain couples TRBV9 to TRBJ1-5, with a tentative D call TRBD1 (6 bases). The germline V gene has CDR1 SGDLS and CDR2 YYNGEE. The CDR3 is 13 residues long. The V end was cut by 4 bases, the J end by 9 bases, with 14 bases between. The CDR3 DNA is TGTGCCAGCAGCAAGGCCGGGGGGCTGCCCCAGCATTTT. Protein product: CASSKAGGLPQHF.

This clonotype showed up just a few times. V is TRBV30 and J is TRBJ2-7; D is unresolved. CDR1 and CDR2 from the germline V gene are GTSNPN and SVGIG (reference sequence). This CDR3 comprises 14 residues. Trimming removed 3 bases from V and 0 bases from J, with 12 bases in between. CDR3 sequence reads: CAWSPTRVSYEQYF. CDR3 nucleotide sequence: TGTGCCTGGAGCCCGACAAGGGTCTCCTACGAGCAGTACTTC. Combining the CDR3 with reference TRBV30 and TRBJ2-7 gives the whole variable domain SQTIHQWPATLVQPVGSPLSLECTVEGTSNPNLYWYRQAAGRGLQLLFYSVGIGQISSEVPQNLSASRPQDRQFILSSKKLLLSDSGFYLCAWSPTRVSYEQYFGPGTRLTVT.

This clonotype was seen many times. The J gene is TRBJ1-1, the V gene TRBV25-1, with 7 bases fitting TRBD1. With V trimmed by 4 bases and J by 3 bases, 8 bases remained unmatched. This CDR3 has 15 residues. Germline CDR1 MGHDK, CDR2 SYGVNS. CDR3 nucleotide sequence: TGTGCCAGCAGTGGCGAACAGGGGACCGACACTGAAGCTTTCTTT. Translation: CASSGEQGTDTEAFF.

The chain is built from TRBV4-1 and TRBJ2-3; D is perhaps TRBD2 (6 bases). Trimming took 1 base from V and 3 from J, leaving 11 bases between them. The germline gives CDR1 MGHRA, CDR2 YSYEKL. CDR3 length: 15 residues. CDR3 in DNA: TGCGCCAGCAGCCAAGCGGCGCGGGGTACAGATACGCAGTATTTT. Translation: CASSQAARGTDTQYF.

The V call is TRBV18, the J call TRBJ2-7, with 10 bases lining up with TRBD2. CDR3 length equals 16 residues. J gave up 0 bases and V 2 bases, and 4 bases lay outside the gene matches. Germline lookup yields CDR1 KGHSH and CDR2 LQKENI. The chain's CDR3 is CASSPSGGGTSYEQYF. CDR3 in DNA: TGTGCCAGCTCACCAAGCGGGGGGGGAACCTCCTACGAGCAGTACTTC. Complete variable domain (other parts from reference TRBV18 and TRBJ2-7): NAGVMQNPRHLVRRRGQEARLRCSPMKGHSHVYWYRQLPEEGLKFMVYLQKENIIDESGMPKERFSAEFPKEGPSILRIQQVVRGDSAAYFCASSPSGGGTSYEQYFGPGTRLTVT.

The genes are TRBV20-1 and TRBJ1-3; no clear D. Germline values: CDR1 DFQATT, CDR2 SNEGSKA (reference sequence). The CDR3 contains 14 residues. The ends were cut back, 4 bases at V and 0 bases at J, with 10 bases in the middle. CDR3 amino acids: CSATMTSSGNTIYF. The DNA of the CDR3 is TGCAGTGCTACAATGACGAGCTCTGGAAACACCATATATTTT.

The genes are TRBV20-1 and TRBJ2-7; 12 nucleotides match TRBD1. There are 16 residues in the CDR3. V shed 1 base and J 7 bases; nucleotides not matched to a gene: 11. Looked up from germline, CDR1 is DFQATT and CDR2 is SNEGSKA (reference sequence). CDR3 DNA sequence: TGCAGTGCTAGAGGTCCTCCGGGACAGGGGGCACGGGAGCAGTACTTC. This sequence encodes CSARGPPGQGAREQYF.

This clonotype was seen many times. J is TRBJ1-5 and V is TRBV4-1; D call uncertain. The CDR3 length is 12 residues. Germline CDR1 MGHRA, CDR2 YSYEKL. V gave up 1 base and J gave up 6 bases, with 4 bases separating them. DNA of the CDR3: TGCGCCAGCAGCCAAGTGGGTCAGCCCCAGCATTTT. Translated: CASSQVGQPQHF.

V usage is TRBV5-6 and J usage is TRBJ1-1, with TRBD1 identical over 11 bases. CDR1 is SGHDT and CDR2 is YYEEEE in the germline V gene. V gave up 0 bases and J gave up 6 bases; unmatched junction bases: 7. There are 16 residues in the CDR3. In nucleotides, the CDR3 is TGTGCCAGCAGCTTGGGTACCGGGACAGGGGGGCCTGAAGCTTTCTTT. Translation: CASSLGTGTGGPEAFF.

This chain links TRBV10-3 with TRBJ1-5; perhaps TRBD1 as D (6 bases). The CDR3 is 17 residues long. V was clipped by 2 bases and J by 0 bases, with 14 bases between them. Germline CDR1 reads ENHRY; CDR2 reads SYGVKD. The CDR3 bases are TGTGCCATCAGTGAGGTAAAGGGGGATTATAGCAATCAGCCCCAGCATTTT. Translated, it gives CAISEVKGDYSNQPQHF.

This clonotype has ten or more counts. CDR3: CASSEPGLRGDQPQHF. CDR3 nucleotides: TGTGCCAGCAGTGAACCGGGACTAAGGGGGGATCAGCCCCAGCATTTT. This chain connects TRBV6-1 to TRBJ1-5; maybe TRBD1 (6 bases). Looked up from germline, CDR1 is MNHNS and CDR2 is SASEGT. The V end lost 2 bases, the J end lost 5 bases, and 16 bases lay between the germline ends. This CDR3 is built from 16 residues.

This clonotype showed up just a few times. V gene TRBV25-1 combines with J gene TRBJ1-2; no reliable D call. This CDR3 contains 13 residues. Germline V gene lookup returns CDR1 MGHDK and CDR2 SYGVNS. The V end was cut by 3 bases, the J end by 6 bases, with 11 bases between. The CDR3 spells CASSDGQSNGYTF. CDR3 bases: TGTGCCAGCAGTGATGGGCAGTCAAATGGCTACACCTTC.

This clonotype has at least ten counts. The germline gene is not matched at one end of the junction; a read error may be the cause. The J gene is TRBJ2-5, the V gene TRBV5-1; D is possibly TRBD1 (6 bases). This CDR3 comprises 15 residues. CDR1 is SGHRS and CDR2 is YFSETQ in the germline V gene. CDR3 DNA: TGTGCCAGCAGCCCTAGTGGGGGCACGGTGGAGACCCAGTACTTC. Translated: CASSPSGGTVETQYF.

This clonotype was counted ten times or more. The chain combines TRBV5-1 with TRBJ1-1; D is perhaps TRBD1 (6 bases). This CDR3 is built from 16 residues. Trimming took 0 bases from V and 1 from J, leaving 13 bases between them. The V gene's germline CDR1 is SGHRS and CDR2 YFSETQ. CDR3 sequence reads: CASSLDTGAKNTEAFF. The CDR3 DNA reads as TGCGCCAGCAGCTTGGATACGGGGGCAAAGAACACTGAAGCTTTCTTT.

This clonotype showed up just once. A much bigger clone sits one base away, suggesting this may be a read error. V gene TRBV12-3 or TRBV12-4 combines with J gene TRBJ2-7; no reliable D call. The germline V and J ends were trimmed by 0 bases and 7 bases, with 19 bases remaining between them. The CDR3 totals 16 residues. DNA for the CDR3: TGTGCCAGCAGTTTAGCCCCGAAAAGCTTAAACAATGAGCAGTACTTC. Its protein product is CASSLAPKSLNNEQYF.

This clonotype was counted many times. For the CDR3, the DNA is TGCGCCAGCAGCCAAGATCTGGGGGGAGGTAATCAGCCCCAGCATTTT. Protein sequence: CASSQDLGGGNQPQHF. The chain carries TRBV4-1 and TRBJ1-5, with D maybe TRBD1 (5 bases). Germline V gene sequence: CDR1 MGHRA, CDR2 YSYEKL. The CDR3 covers 16 residues. V gave up 0 bases and J gave up 4 bases, with 13 bases separating them.

The chain combines TRBV7-9 with TRBJ1-2; TRBD1 matches 7 bases. After removal of 6 bases from V and 8 bases from J, the junction contained 9 bases not matched to a gene. The CDR3 contains 13 residues. Germline CDR1 reads SEHNR; CDR2 reads FQNEAQ (reference sequence). The CDR3: CASSHKGAEGYTF. CDR3 DNA: TGTGCCAGCAGTCATAAGGGGGCAGAGGGCTACACCTTC.

The rearrangement links TRBV5-1 to TRBJ2-5; D is unclear. The germline V gene encodes CDR1 SGHRS and CDR2 YFSETQ. The ends were cut back, 4 bases at V and 2 bases at J, with 12 bases in the middle. There are 14 residues in the CDR3. The CDR3 protein is CASSTNGVQETQYF. In DNA, the CDR3 is TGCGCCAGCAGCACCAATGGAGTACAAGAGACCCAGTACTTC.

This clonotype was recorded many times. The chain recombines TRBV12-3 or TRBV12-4 with TRBJ1-5; TRBD1 matches 8 bases. This CDR3 has 16 residues. V shed 6 bases, J shed 2 bases, and the junction held 9 bases outside the gene matches. CDR3 nucleotide sequence: TGTGCCAGCAGAATCAACAGGGGGACGGGCAATCAGCCCCAGCATTTT. As protein: CASRINRGTGNQPQHF.

This clonotype has only a few counts. CDR3 region: CASSVQATGELFF. The CDR3 DNA is TGCGCCAGCAGTGTTCAAGCTACCGGGGAGCTGTTTTTT. This chain uses TRBV10-1 with TRBJ2-2; D call uncertain. Per germline, CDR1 WNHNN and CDR2 SYGVQD (reference sequence). The CDR3 extends over 13 amino acids. The germline V and J ends were trimmed by 4 bases and 5 bases, with 8 bases remaining between them.

This clonotype was detected only a few times. J is TRBJ1-6 and V is TRBV7-3; D ambiguous. The germline V gene has CDR1 SGHTA and CDR2 FQGTGA. Trimming took off 1 base at V and 7 bases at J, with 5 bases between the two ends. The CDR3 length is 13 residues. CDR3 residues: CASSLNTNSPLHF. In DNA form, the CDR3 reads TGTGCCAGCAGCTTAAATACAAATTCACCCCTCCACTTT.

This clonotype has a count of ten or more. The V and J genes are TRBV11-3 and TRBJ1-1; D is unclear. The CDR3 covers 14 residues. V lost 4 bases to trimming and J lost 1 base, with 10 bases between them. Germline V gene sequence: CDR1 SGHNT, CDR2 YENEEA. The CDR3 region is CASSSHPSNTEAFF. CDR3 DNA: TGTGCCAGCAGCTCCCACCCCTCGAACACTGAAGCTTTCTTT.

The chain links TRBV15 to TRBJ2-2; D perhaps matches TRBD2 (6 bases). There are 16 residues in the CDR3. The germline V gene encodes CDR1 LNHNV and CDR2 YYDKDF (reference sequence). V shed 0 bases and J shed 4 bases, with 12 bases lying between them. CDR3 loop: CATSRDSGDPTGELFF. The CDR3 nucleotides read TGTGCCACCAGCAGAGATTCGGGGGACCCCACCGGGGAGCTGTTTTTT.